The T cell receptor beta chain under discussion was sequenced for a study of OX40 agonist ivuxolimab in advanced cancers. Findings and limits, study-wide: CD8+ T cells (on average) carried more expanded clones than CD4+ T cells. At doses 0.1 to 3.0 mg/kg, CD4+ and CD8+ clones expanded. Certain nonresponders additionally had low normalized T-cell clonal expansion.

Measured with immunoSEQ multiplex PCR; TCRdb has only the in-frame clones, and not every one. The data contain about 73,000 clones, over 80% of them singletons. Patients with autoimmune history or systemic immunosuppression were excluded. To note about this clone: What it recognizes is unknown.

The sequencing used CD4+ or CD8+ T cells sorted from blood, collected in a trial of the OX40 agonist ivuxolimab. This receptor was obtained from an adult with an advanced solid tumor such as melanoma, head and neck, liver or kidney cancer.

The CDR3 nucleotides read TGTGCCAGCAGCCCCGGGACTAGCGGAGACAATGAGCAGTTCTTC. It yields the protein CASSPGTSGDNEQFF. The chain carries TRBV4-2 and TRBJ2-1, with TRBD2 matching over 11 bases. The CDR3 covers 15 residues. CDR1 and CDR2 (germline): LGHNA, YNFKEQ. V was pared by 4 bases and J by 5 bases, with 4 bases of the junction left unmatched.